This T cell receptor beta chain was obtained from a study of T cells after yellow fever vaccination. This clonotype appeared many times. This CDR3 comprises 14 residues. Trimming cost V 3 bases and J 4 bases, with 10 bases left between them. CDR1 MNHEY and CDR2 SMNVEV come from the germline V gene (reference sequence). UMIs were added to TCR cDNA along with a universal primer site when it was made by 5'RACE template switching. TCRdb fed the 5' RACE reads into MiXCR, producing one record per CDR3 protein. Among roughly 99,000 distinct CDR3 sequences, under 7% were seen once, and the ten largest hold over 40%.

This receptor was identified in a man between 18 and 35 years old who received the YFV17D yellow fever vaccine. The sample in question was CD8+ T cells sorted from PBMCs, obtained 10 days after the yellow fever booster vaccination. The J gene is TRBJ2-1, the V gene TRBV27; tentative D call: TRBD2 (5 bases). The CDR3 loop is CASSFGRVYNEQFF. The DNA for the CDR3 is TGTGCCAGCAGTTTTGGGCGGGTATACAATGAGCAGTTCTTC.